This entry lists 28 T cell receptor beta chains sequenced from one sample in a study of blood T cell repertoires in COVID-19. The data were produced by immunoSEQ multiplex PCR, yet TCRdb's version contains in-frame clones alone and is incomplete. The table shows 70,000 to 85,000 clones, with roughly four fifths occurring only once. The sample consisted of peripheral blood. The receptors stem from a human donor in a cohort sampled during active COVID-19.

The V and J genes are TRBV27 and TRBJ2-5; D might be TRBD2 (7 bases). V was trimmed by 6 bases and J by 5 bases, leaving 22 bases between them. Germline CDR1 is MNHEY and CDR2 is SMNVEV (reference sequence). CDR3 length: 16 residues. The CDR3 is CASRRWEGGGIETQYF. The DNA for the CDR3 is TGTGCCAGCAGGCGATGGGAGGGGGGTGGAATCGAGACCCAGTACTTC.

The chain couples TRBV7-9 to TRBJ2-5; TRBD1 agrees at 7 bases. The junction had 7 bases not matched to a gene; V was cut back by 5 bases and J by 4 bases. Per the germline V gene, CDR1 is SEHNR and CDR2 is FQNEAQ (reference sequence). The CDR3 loop spans 14 amino acids. The CDR3 loop reads CASSIQQGRETQYF. As DNA, the CDR3 is TGTGCCAGCAGCATACAACAGGGGCGAGAGACCCAGTACTTC.

The chain uses TRBV4-2 and TRBJ2-7, with 8 bases aligning to TRBD1. The CDR3 has 14 residues. The germline gives CDR1 LGHNA, CDR2 YNFKEQ. The V segment lost 0 bases and the J segment 3 bases; nucleotides outside the gene matches: 1. CDR3 loop: CASSQEDRVYEQYF. CDR3 bases: TGTGCCAGCAGCCAAGAGGACAGGGTCTACGAGCAGTACTTC.

V usage is TRBV27 and J usage is TRBJ1-1; perhaps TRBD1 as D (6 bases). Trimming removed 5 bases at V and 7 bases at J, with 20 bases between. CDR1 is MNHEY and CDR2 is SMNVEV in the germline V gene (reference sequence). This CDR3 contains 15 residues. In nucleotides, the CDR3 is TGTGCCAGCAGTAGCCCGGGACACCCGAGAGGTGAAGCTTTCTTT. Amino acid sequence: CASSSPGHPRGEAFF.

The V and J genes are TRBV9 and TRBJ1-6; D is uncertain. V was shortened by 3 bases and J by 4 bases, with 8 bases between the two germline ends. The germline V gene encodes CDR1 SGDLS and CDR2 YYNGEE. This CDR3 is built from 14 residues. CDR3 sequence: CASSDRRYNSPLHF. In nucleotides, the CDR3 is TGTGCCAGCAGCGATAGGCGGTATAATTCACCCCTCCACTTT.

The chain carries TRBV2 and TRBJ2-5, with 13 bases aligning to TRBD2. Germline values: CDR1 SNHLY, CDR2 FYNNEI. The CDR3 is 14 amino acids. The V gene end was trimmed by 3 bases and the J gene end by 9 bases; junction bases not matched to a gene: 4. In nucleotides, the CDR3 is TGTGCCAGCAGTGAGACTAGCGGGGGGAACTCCCAGTACTTC. It yields the protein CASSETSGGNSQYF.

The chain joins TRBV6-4 to TRBJ2-3; the match to TRBD2 covers 7 bases. The CDR3 is made up of 15 amino acids. With 4 bases clipped from V and 0 bases from J, the junction kept 4 bases outside the gene matches. Germline-derived CDR1 and CDR2 are MRHNA and SNTAGT. The CDR3 loop is CASSADGGSTDTQYF. CDR3 DNA sequence: TGTGCCAGCAGTGCTGACGGGGGGAGCACAGATACGCAGTATTTT.

This chain connects TRBV3-1 (or the pseudogene TRBV3-2) to TRBJ2-1, with 10 bases aligning to TRBD1. This CDR3 comprises 15 residues. The V gene end was trimmed by 6 bases and the J gene end by 4 bases; junction bases not matched to a gene: 6. Germline CDR1 and CDR2: LGHDT and YNNKEL (reference sequence). The CDR3 sequence is CASRGRDRGYNEQFF. CDR3 sequence (DNA): TGTGCCAGCAGGGGAAGGGACAGGGGATACAATGAGCAGTTCTTC.

The rearrangement links TRBV9 to TRBJ1-1; unclear D gene. V dropped 4 bases and J dropped 3 bases, with 10 bases sitting between them. CDR1 and CDR2 (germline): SGDLS, YYNGEE. This CDR3 region has 13 residues. The CDR3 region is CASSPQVDTEAFF. CDR3 DNA: TGTGCCAGCAGCCCTCAGGTGGACACTGAAGCTTTCTTT.

The V and J genes are TRBV6-5 and TRBJ2-3, with TRBD2 matching 7 bases. Per germline, CDR1 MNHEY and CDR2 SVGAGI. This CDR3 contains 15 residues. Unmatched junction bases numbered 2, after V lost 2 bases and J lost 0 bases. This chain's CDR3 is CASSYRGDSTDTQYF. The CDR3, as DNA: TGTGCCAGCAGTTACCGGGGGGATAGCACAGATACGCAGTATTTT.

This clone has just a few counts. The chain joins TRBV13 to TRBJ1-1; 8 nucleotides line up with TRBD1. From germline, CDR1 is PRHDT and CDR2 FYEKMQ (reference sequence). This CDR3 spans 14 amino acids. The junction had 2 bases not matched to a gene; V was cut back by 3 bases and J by 2 bases. This chain's CDR3 is CASSFRGLNTEAFF. CDR3 DNA sequence: TGTGCCAGCAGCTTCAGGGGGCTTAACACTGAAGCTTTCTTT.

This rearrangement joins TRBV7-2 to TRBJ2-7, with TRBD1 as a possible D gene (5 bases). Between the trimmed V and J ends, which lost 1 base and 0 bases, there was a span of 10 bases. The germline V gene encodes CDR1 SGHTA and CDR2 FQGNSA. The CDR3 spans 15 residues. The CDR3 loop is CASSLGGTSSYEQYF. The CDR3 DNA reads TGTGCCAGCAGCTTAGGGGGCACCAGCTCCTACGAGCAGTACTTC.

This clone is a singleton in its sample. The CDR3 sequence is CASSYSYRYEQYF. CDR3 bases: TGTGCCAGCAGTTACTCTTACCGGTACGAGCAGTACTTC. This chain connects TRBV6-5 to TRBJ2-7; D not certain. The CDR3 loop spans 13 amino acids. Germline V gives CDR1 MNHEY, CDR2 SVGAGI. With 0 bases removed from V and 4 bases from J, the gap between germline ends came to 7 bases.

The V and J genes are TRBV3-1 (or the pseudogene TRBV3-2) and TRBJ1-2; D unresolved. Germline V lookup: CDR1 LGHDT, CDR2 YNNKEL (reference sequence). The CDR3 is 14 amino acids. The ends were cut back, 4 bases at V and 10 bases at J, with 19 bases in the middle. This CDR3 reads CASSPGSTPGVYTF. In DNA, the CDR3 is TGTGCCAGCAGCCCCGGTTCCACCCCGGGAGTCTACACCTTC.

The chain employs TRBV5-6 and TRBJ1-5, with a tentative D call TRBD1 (5 bases). The CDR3 is 15 residues long. V shed 4 bases and J shed 0 bases, with 11 bases lying between them. Germline V CDR1 and CDR2: SGHDT, YYEEEE. For the CDR3, the DNA is TGTGCCAGCAGCCTGCGGGGCTATAGCAATCAGCCCCAGCATTTT. Amino acids: CASSLRGYSNQPQHF.

The sample holds a few counts of this clone. The chain carries TRBV6-6 and TRBJ2-2; 7 bases are a match to TRBD1. Germline V gene lookup returns CDR1 MNHNY and CDR2 SVGAGI (reference sequence). The J segment lost 3 bases and the V segment lost 7 bases, leaving 2 bases of the junction unmatched. The CDR3 is 13 amino acids. The CDR3 sequence: CASMTGHTGELFF. In DNA form, the CDR3 reads TGTGCCAGCATGACAGGGCACACCGGGGAGCTGTTTTTT.

This clone appeared a single time. This rearrangement joins TRBV3-1 (or the pseudogene TRBV3-2) to TRBJ1-6, with D possibly being TRBD1 (5 bases). Trimming removed 0 bases from V and 7 bases from J, with 16 bases in between. The V gene's germline CDR1 is LGHDT and CDR2 YNNKEL (reference sequence). The CDR3 extends over 17 amino acids. The CDR3 sequence: CASSQEAGLVRNSPLHF. The CDR3 DNA sequence: TGTGCCAGCAGCCAAGAGGCAGGGCTAGTGCGGAATTCACCCCTCCACTTT.

This clone was found a few times. This chain uses TRBV27 with TRBJ1-1, with D uncertain. From germline, CDR1 is MNHEY and CDR2 SMNVEV (reference sequence). The CDR3 runs to 13 residues. Trimming took off 2 bases at V and 3 bases at J, with 7 bases between the two ends. The DNA of the CDR3 is TGTGCCAGCAGTTTAGGTGGGCACACTGAAGCTTTCTTT. Its translation is CASSLGGHTEAFF.

This chain uses TRBV6-5 with TRBJ1-1; no clear D gene. V lost 6 bases, J lost 7 bases, and 12 bases lay in between. This CDR3 is built from 12 residues. Germline CDR1 MNHEY, CDR2 SVGAGI. CDR3 amino acids: CASSVQTNEAFF. Written as DNA, the CDR3 is TGTGCCAGCAGCGTACAGACAAATGAAGCTTTCTTT.

About this clone: The same CDR3 is also encoded by other DNA sequences in this sample. The chain combines TRBV7-2 with TRBJ2-5, with 8 bases aligning to TRBD1. The CDR3 is made up of 13 amino acids. From germline, CDR1 is SGHTA and CDR2 FQGNSA. J gave up 4 bases and V 4 bases, and 2 bases lay outside the gene matches. DNA of the CDR3: TGTGCCAGCAGCTCCGACAGGGGAGAGACCCAGTACTTC. Its protein is CASSSDRGETQYF.

The rearrangement links TRBV6-6 to TRBJ1-6; TRBD1 is a possible D gene (5 bases). Per the germline V gene, CDR1 is MNHNY and CDR2 is SVGAGI (reference sequence). This CDR3 contains 15 residues. V was shortened by 6 bases and J by 10 bases, with 19 bases between the two germline ends. CDR3 protein: CASRFPGGFGSPLHF. CDR3 in DNA: TGTGCCAGCAGGTTTCCGGGGGGGTTTGGATCACCCCTCCACTTT.

The V and J genes are TRBV30 and TRBJ2-7, with D possibly TRBD2 on 6 matching bases. The CDR3 consists of 11 residues. V lost 3 bases and J 6 bases, leaving 9 bases between the germline ends. The germline CDR1 and CDR2 sequences are GTSNPN and SVGIG (reference sequence). The DNA for the CDR3 is TGTGCCTGGAGCCCCGGGGGCGAGCAGTACTTC. Translated, it gives CAWSPGGEQYF.

The genes are TRBV7-9 and TRBJ2-7; no clear D gene. The CDR3 loop spans 12 amino acids. Trimming took 0 bases from V and 4 from J, leaving 4 bases between them. Germline CDR1 and CDR2: SEHNR and FQNEAQ (reference sequence). The CDR3 reads CASSLALYEQYF. Written as DNA, the CDR3 is TGTGCCAGCAGCTTAGCCCTATACGAGCAGTACTTC.

The chain is built from TRBV6-5 and TRBJ2-7, with a possible D match to TRBD1 (5 bases). The CDR3 extends over 15 amino acids. Germline-derived CDR1 and CDR2 are MNHEY and SVGAGI. V lost 6 bases and J 4 bases, leaving 19 bases between the germline ends. For the CDR3, the DNA is TGTGCCAGCAGCAGGCCAGGGAATACGATTTACGAGCAGTACTTC. Translation: CASSRPGNTIYEQYF.

V is TRBV5-6 and J is TRBJ2-3; unclear D gene. V was trimmed by 0 bases and J by 4 bases, leaving 6 bases between them. CDR3 size: 13 residues. The germline V gene has CDR1 SGHDT and CDR2 YYEEEE. The CDR3 DNA reads TGTGCCAGCAGCTTGGACGGTCCAGATACGCAGTATTTT. The encoded protein is CASSLDGPDTQYF.

V usage is TRBV27 and J usage is TRBJ1-5, with 7 bases identical to TRBD1. From germline, CDR1 is MNHEY and CDR2 SMNVEV (reference sequence). Losses at the gene ends were 6 bases for V and 7 bases for J; bases not matched to a gene: 3. This CDR3 is built from 12 residues. The CDR3 spells CASRTGMQPQHF. DNA for the CDR3: TGTGCCAGCAGGACAGGGATGCAGCCCCAGCATTTT.

The genes are TRBV19 and TRBJ1-2; TRBD1 aligns across 7 bases. The V gene's germline CDR1 is LNHDA and CDR2 SQIVND (reference sequence). CDR3 length: 15 amino acids. Trimming took 1 base from V and 3 from J; bases not matched to a gene: 5. CDR3 nucleotide sequence: TGTGCCAGTAGTATAGGGGGACAGACCTACTATGGCTACACCTTC. The encoded protein is CASSIGGQTYYGYTF. Looking up the rest from reference TRBV19 and TRBJ1-2 gives the full variable domain: DGGITQSPKYLFRKEGQNVTLSCEQNLNHDAMYWYRQDPGQGLRLIYYSQIVNDFQKGDIAEGYSVSREKKESFPLTVTSAQKNPTAFYLCASSIGGQTYYGYTFGSGTRLTVV.

This clone was observed a few times. The rearrangement links TRBV19 to TRBJ2-2; TRBD2 matches at 10 bases. CDR3 length: 16 residues. Germline CDR1 is LNHDA and CDR2 is SQIVND (reference sequence). The trim removed 5 bases at V and 1 base at J, leaving 4 bases unmatched. DNA for the CDR3: TGTGCCAGTAGTCTTTCTAGCGGGGGGAACACCGGGGAGCTGTTTTTT. This gives the protein CASSLSSGGNTGELFF.